This T cell receptor beta chain was documented in a study of control samples from healthy donors and cancer patients. Germline V gene data show CDR1 as ENHRY and CDR2 as SYGVKD. This CDR3 is 14 amino acids long. V was clipped by 5 bases and J by 0 bases; unmatched bases: 1. Clones were read by immunoSEQ multiplex PCR, and TCRdb kept only the in-frame ones, dropping some. The sample shows roughly 200,000 clones, over 90% of them seen only once. This clonotype originated in a man in his fifties in good health. The chain couples TRBV10-3 to TRBJ2-1; 7 nucleotides match TRBD2. The sequencing sample was made of blood. Here the CDR3 DNA reads TGTGCCATCAGTCGCGGGGGCTCCTACAATGAGCAGTTCTTC. Its protein product is CAISRGGSYNEQFF.